Given below is one T cell receptor (beta chain) in context. No antigen is known for it. The sample comes from a study of T-cell memory formation after mild COVID-19. Study details: Clusters were largely donor specific. Findings and limits, study-wide: Whether day 37 second-wave clones are SARS-CoV-2-specific was not confirmed. Cross-reactive memory seemingly joined, as some responding clones were found in pre-infection memory.

Libraries for TCRalpha and TCRbeta carried sample barcodes and unique molecular identifiers via 5'RACE. TCRdb independently ran MiXCR on the 5' RACE reads; one entry per CDR3 protein. The sample holds some 70,000 distinct CDR3 sequences, 16% seen once. The germline V gene has CDR1 SGHNT and CDR2 YENEEA. Germline trimming cut 4 bases from V and 3 bases from J; bases unmatched to any gene: 6. This CDR3 has 16 amino acids. The source of this sequence is an adult woman who had mild COVID-19 (a few samples of this study predate the infection). Cell type and time point are not known. The chain recombines TRBV11-3 with TRBJ2-3; the match to TRBD2 covers 11 bases. Sequenced material: PBMCs or a T cell subset sorted from them (not recorded which). The CDR3 region has the DNA TGTGCCAGCAGCTCAACTAGCGGGAGTGAAACAGATACGCAGTATTTT. It is translated as CASSSTSGSETDTQYF.